Listed here are 10 T cell receptor beta chains from one sample, sequenced in a study of identical twins. In TCRdb, the 5' RACE reads were re-called with MiXCR into one record per CDR3 protein. The data contain 600,000 to 850,000 distinct CDR3 sequences, about 20% of them singletons. In addition, the sample was reused for a study of T cells expressing NK-cell markers.

Material for sequencing was PBMCs. These receptors were obtained from a woman between 18 and 29 years old in good health.

This clonotype was counted a few times. V and J are TRBV5-1 and TRBJ2-3, with D uncertain. CDR3 size: 15 residues. Trimming pared 2 bases from V and 0 bases from J, leaving 10 bases between. CDR1 and CDR2 from the germline V gene are SGHRS and YFSETQ. CDR3 amino acids: CASSLGYGSTDTQYF. The CDR3 DNA reads TGCGCCAGCAGCTTAGGATACGGTAGCACAGATACGCAGTATTTT. Combining the CDR3 with reference TRBV5-1 and TRBJ2-3 gives the whole variable domain KAGVTQTPRYLIKTRGQQVTLSCSPISGHRSVSWYQQTPGQGLQFLFEYFSETQRNKGNFPGRFSGRQFSNSRSEMNVSTLELGDSALYLCASSLGYGSTDTQYFGPGTRLTVL.

This sequence joins TRBV5-1 and TRBJ1-2, with D uncertain. V shed 4 bases and J shed 3 bases, with 13 bases lying between them. CDR1 SGHRS and CDR2 YFSETQ come from the germline V gene. This CDR3 spans 14 amino acids. CDR3 loop: CASSPGRADYGYTF. DNA for the CDR3: TGCGCCAGCAGCCCGGGGAGGGCCGACTATGGCTACACCTTC.

The chain carries TRBV12-3 or TRBV12-4 and TRBJ1-5; TRBD1 is a possible D gene (6 bases). V shed 5 bases and J shed 3 bases, with 14 bases lying between them. This CDR3 contains 15 residues. The CDR3 DNA reads as TGTGCCAGCAGTGTATCCACAGGGAACAATCAGCCCCAGCATTTT. It specifies CASSVSTGNNQPQHF.

The chain joins TRBV7-8 to TRBJ2-3; D remains ambiguous. This CDR3 comprises 15 residues. V shed 5 bases and J shed 2 bases, with 14 bases lying between them. CDR1 is SGHVS, CDR2 FQNEAQ, per germline. CDR3 in amino acids: CASSQGRQTTDTQYF. CDR3 nucleotide sequence: TGTGCCAGCAGCCAAGGCCGGCAGACCACAGATACGCAGTATTTT.

The chain carries TRBV6-5 and TRBJ1-2; D perhaps matches TRBD1 (5 bases). The CDR3 spans 14 residues. CDR1 and CDR2 (germline): MNHEY, SVGAGI. V dropped 2 bases and J dropped 2 bases, with 9 bases sitting between them. The CDR3 DNA is TGTGCCAGCAGTTACGAATGGGGGAACTATGGCTACACCTTC. This codes for CASSYEWGNYGYTF.

CDR3 loop: CARGDISSGELFF. DNA of the CDR3: TGTGCCAGAGGAGACATCTCGTCCGGGGAGCTGTTTTTT. V gene TRBV6-6 combines with J gene TRBJ2-2, with no clear D. CDR3 size: 13 residues. The germline CDR1 and CDR2 sequences are MNHNY and SVGAGI (reference sequence). V was shortened by 9 bases and J by 6 bases, with 14 bases between the two germline ends.

The V call is TRBV5-1, the J call TRBJ2-2; a weak D match, TRBD1 (5 bases). The CDR3 totals 16 residues. V shed 0 bases and J shed 0 bases, with 9 bases lying between them. Germline V lookup: CDR1 SGHRS, CDR2 YFSETQ. CDR3 in amino acids: CASSLGGYTNTGELFF. In nucleotides, the CDR3 is TGCGCCAGCAGCTTGGGGGGCTATACGAACACCGGGGAGCTGTTTTTT.

The J gene is TRBJ2-7, the V gene TRBV20-1; D gene uncertain. Germline CDR1 DFQATT, CDR2 SNEGSKA (reference sequence). The CDR3 has 11 amino acids. V was cut by 4 bases and J by 6 bases, with 10 bases left in between. The CDR3 reads CSATPGFEQYF. In DNA form, the CDR3 reads TGCAGTGCTACCCCCGGTTTCGAGCAGTACTTC.

The V and J genes are TRBV20-1 and TRBJ1-6, with D possibly being TRBD1 (6 bases). Germline CDR1 reads DFQATT; CDR2 reads SNEGSKA (reference sequence). The CDR3 is made up of 13 amino acids. Between the trimmed V and J ends, which lost 7 bases and 13 bases, there was a span of 20 bases. The chain's CDR3 is CSVASGVESPLHF. DNA of the CDR3: TGCAGTGTAGCTTCAGGGGTGGAATCCCCCCTCCACTTT.

V usage is TRBV12-3 or TRBV12-4 and J usage is TRBJ1-2; maybe TRBD1 (6 bases). The germline V and J ends were trimmed by 6 bases and 3 bases, with 11 bases remaining between them. The CDR3 is 13 amino acids. In DNA, the CDR3 is TGTGCCAGCAGCGTACAGGGATACTATGGCTACACCTTC. Translated, it gives CASSVQGYYGYTF.